Shown below are 3 T cell receptor beta chains from a single sample sequenced in a study of cytomegalovirus exposure and HLA in healthy donors. PCR involved 60 Vbeta and 13 Jbeta primers. Profiled with immunoSEQ multiplex PCR; TCRdb holds only in-frame clones, not every one. Of about 110,000 clones in the sample, roughly 80% were seen once. Source material: PBMCs. These receptor sequences come from a woman aged 45-59 years in good health and CMV-seropositive.

This clone occurred once. V gene TRBV7-9 combines with J gene TRBJ2-5; 8 nucleotides align to TRBD2. The CDR3 length is 14 residues. Germline lookup yields CDR1 SEHNR and CDR2 FQNEAQ (reference sequence). J gave up 5 bases and V 6 bases, and 8 bases lay outside the gene matches. The CDR3 here is CASSYQAGDETQYF. CDR3 nucleotides: TGTGCCAGCAGTTACCAAGCGGGAGATGAGACCCAGTACTTC.

The chain couples TRBV11-3 to TRBJ2-1, with D tentatively TRBD2 (5 bases). Trimming stripped 3 bases from V and 10 bases from J, with 13 bases between. The CDR3 totals 13 residues. Germline V lookup: CDR1 SGHNT, CDR2 YENEEA. The CDR3 loop is CASSLNGRGEQFF. CDR3 DNA: TGTGCCAGCAGCTTGAACGGCCGAGGGGAGCAGTTCTTC.

This clone was picked up one time. CDR3 nucleotide sequence: TGCGCCAGCAGTGAATCCCGGGACAATGTTCGCTCCTACAATGAGCAGTTCTTC. This encodes CASSESRDNVRSYNEQFF. The V call is TRBV10-1, the J call TRBJ2-1; D perhaps matches TRBD1 (6 bases). The V end lost 3 bases, the J end lost 0 bases, and 18 bases lay between the germline ends. In germline, CDR1 is WNHNN, CDR2 SYGVQD (reference sequence). The CDR3 contains 18 residues.